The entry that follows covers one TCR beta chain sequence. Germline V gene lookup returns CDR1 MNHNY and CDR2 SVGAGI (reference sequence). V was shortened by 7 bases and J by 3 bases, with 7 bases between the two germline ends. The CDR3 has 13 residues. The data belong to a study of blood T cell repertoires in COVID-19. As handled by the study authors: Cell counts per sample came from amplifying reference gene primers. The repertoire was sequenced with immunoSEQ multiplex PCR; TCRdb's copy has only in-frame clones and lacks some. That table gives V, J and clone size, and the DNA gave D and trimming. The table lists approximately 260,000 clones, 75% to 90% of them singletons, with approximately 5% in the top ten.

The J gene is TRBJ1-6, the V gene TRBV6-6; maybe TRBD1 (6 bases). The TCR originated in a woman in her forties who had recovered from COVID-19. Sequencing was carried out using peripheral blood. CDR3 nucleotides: TGTGCCAGCAAGACAGGCTATAATTCACCCCTCCACTTT. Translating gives CASKTGYNSPLHF.